One sample yielded the 7 T cell receptor beta chains listed below, sequenced in a study of blood T cells in healthy people across ages. A second PCR of about 6 to 12 cycles used a sample-barcoded 5' primer and a J-beta primer mix. Using its own MiXCR run on the 5' RACE reads, TCRdb lists one record per CDR3 protein. This sample has 700,000 to 850,000 distinct CDR3 sequences; approximately 55% occur once, and the top ten carry approximately 40%. The material sequenced was blood. The origin of the receptors is an elderly man in good health.

The V and J genes are TRBV9 and TRBJ2-1, with 11 bases matching TRBD2. The CDR3 runs to 14 residues. Germline assignment: CDR1 SGDLS and CDR2 YYNGEE. Trimming at V came to 4 bases and at J to 5 bases, leaving 2 bases not matched to a gene. The CDR3 nucleotides are TGTGCCAGCAGCATGACTAGCGGGAACAATGAGCAGTTCTTC. Translating gives CASSMTSGNNEQFF.

This clonotype was seen more than once but under ten times. The chain combines TRBV5-1 with TRBJ2-5; TRBD1 matches at 9 bases. Germline V gene sequence: CDR1 SGHRS, CDR2 YFSETQ. V was clipped by 0 bases and J by 4 bases; unmatched bases: 4. The CDR3 is 15 residues long. The CDR3, as DNA: TGCGCCAGCAGCTTGGCCGGGACAGGGTTAGAGACCCAGTACTTC. Translating it yields CASSLAGTGLETQYF.

This clonotype was counted a single time. The J gene is TRBJ2-1, the V gene TRBV3-1; the match to TRBD1 covers 9 bases. The ends lost 1 base at V and 6 bases at J; junction bases unmatched: 1. CDR3 length equals 14 residues. The germline CDR1 and CDR2 sequences are LGHDT and YNNKEL (reference sequence). The CDR3: CASSQGTGANEQFF. The CDR3 DNA reads as TGTGCCAGCAGCCAAGGGACAGGGGCCAATGAGCAGTTCTTC.

This chain connects TRBV6-5 to TRBJ1-5, with a weak D call TRBD1 (6 bases). Trimming removed 4 bases at V and 3 bases at J, with 10 bases between. This CDR3 comprises 14 residues. The germline V gene encodes CDR1 MNHEY and CDR2 SVGAGI. CDR3 nucleotide sequence: TGTGCCAGCAGTTCGGGACACTCCAATCAGCCCCAGCATTTT. This codes for CASSSGHSNQPQHF.

As concerns this clonotype: At one of its ends the junction is not consistent with the germline gene, which may arise from a read error. J is TRBJ2-6 and V is TRBV29-1; D remains ambiguous. The CDR3 spans 14 residues. Germline V gene lookup returns CDR1 SQVTM and CDR2 ANQGSEA. The CDR3 loop is CSVGFSSGTNVLTF. CDR3 DNA sequence: TGCAGCGTTGGGTTCAGCTCTGGGACCAACGTCCTGACTTTC.

The genes are TRBV20-1 and TRBJ2-7; 13 bases line up with TRBD2. The V gene's germline CDR1 is DFQATT and CDR2 SNEGSKA (reference sequence). V was pared by 4 bases and J by 7 bases, with 16 bases of the junction left unmatched. The CDR3 has 17 residues. The chain's CDR3 is CSATRGGGLAGLGEQYF. The CDR3 DNA is TGCAGTGCTACACGGGGAGGGGGACTAGCGGGATTGGGGGAGCAGTACTTC.

The chain recombines TRBV24-1 with TRBJ2-1; 7 bases are a match to TRBD2. Germline V CDR1 and CDR2: KGHDR, SFDVKD. The V and J ends lost 2 bases and 10 bases, in that order; junction bases with no gene match: 1. This CDR3 has 12 residues. CDR3 region: CATSDSGGEQFF. DNA of the CDR3: TGTGCCACCAGTGATTCCGGGGGGGAGCAGTTCTTC.